A single sample gave rise to the 8 T cell receptor beta chains below, sequenced in a study of T cells in Graves' hyperthyroidism and ophthalmopathy. Amplification of TCR beta CDR3 regions used RNA as the template. TCR CDR3 regions were first amplified by RT-PCR with HTBI primers. Each CDR3 protein gets one entry after TCRdb re-called the multiplex PCR reads with MiXCR. The sample holds about 700,000 distinct CDR3 sequences, about 45% seen once. Material: peripheral blood or thyroid tissue (not recorded which). The receptors originated from an adult man with Graves' disease, either hyperthyroidism or ophthalmopathy (not recorded which).

The table lists this clonotype with a few counts. The rearrangement joins TRBV7-3 to TRBJ1-5; D is undetermined. The CDR3 extends over 14 amino acids. Trimming removed 5 bases at V and 9 bases at J, with 17 bases between. From germline, CDR1 is SGHTA and CDR2 FQGTGA. CDR3 region: CASSKDGAFLPQHF. CDR3 nucleotides: TGTGCCAGCAGCAAGGACGGAGCCTTTCTGCCCCAGCATTTT.

This rearrangement joins TRBV5-1 to TRBJ1-3, with unresolved D. Trimming pared 4 bases from V and 2 bases from J, leaving 10 bases between. This CDR3 is 14 amino acids long. Germline assignment: CDR1 SGHRS and CDR2 YFSETQ. This CDR3 is CASSIGPAGNTIYF. The CDR3, as DNA: TGCGCCAGCAGCATAGGACCGGCTGGAAACACCATATATTTT.

The CDR3 sequence is CASSLADRNYGYTF. Written as DNA, the CDR3 is TGTGCCAGCAGCTTAGCGGACAGAAACTATGGCTACACCTTC. J is TRBJ1-2 and V is TRBV7-8; D might be TRBD1 (6 bases). Trimming took 0 bases from V and 2 from J, leaving 7 bases between them. Germline V CDR1 and CDR2: SGHVS, FQNEAQ. CDR3 length: 14 residues.

As concerns this clonotype: Given a much more abundant clone one base away, this may be a read error. This chain joins TRBV7-9 and TRBJ1-1, with TRBD1 matching over 7 bases. Per the germline V gene, CDR1 is SEHNR and CDR2 is FQNEAQ (reference sequence). V was pared by 4 bases and J by 7 bases, with 15 bases of the junction left unmatched. This CDR3 has 16 residues. The CDR3 region has the DNA TGTGCCAGCAGCTCCCGGCGTACAGGGGCCTCCTTTGAAGCTTTCTTT. Translating it yields CASSSRRTGASFEAFF.

The rearrangement uses TRBV14 and TRBJ2-5; 10 bases match TRBD2. The CDR3 loop spans 13 amino acids. The V gene end was trimmed by 6 bases and the J gene end by 4 bases; junction bases not matched to a gene: 2. CDR1 is SGHDN, CDR2 FVKESK, per germline. CDR3 in amino acids: CASRLAGIETQYF. The CDR3 bases are TGTGCCAGCAGACTAGCGGGAATAGAGACCCAGTACTTC.

The rearrangement uses TRBV29-1 and TRBJ1-2; D gene ambiguous. The CDR3 is made up of 12 amino acids. CDR1 is SQVTM, CDR2 ANQGSEA, per germline. The V gene lost 4 bases and the J gene lost 0 bases, with 6 bases spanning the gap. This CDR3 reads CSVVFSNYGYTF. The CDR3 DNA sequence: TGCAGCGTTGTGTTCTCTAACTATGGCTACACCTTC.

This clonotype was recorded at least ten times. The V gene is TRBV29-1, the J gene TRBJ2-5; D is tentatively TRBD1 or TRBD2 (6 bases each). V lost 4 bases and J lost 6, with 18 bases in between. The length of the CDR3 is 14 residues. Germline loops: CDR1 SQVTM, CDR2 ANQGSEA. The DNA of the CDR3 is TGCAGCGTTGGTCGGATGGGGGCGGGGCAGACCCAGTACTTC. Protein product: CSVGRMGAGQTQYF.

Notes on this clonotype: A much larger clone is a single base away; this may be a read error. J is TRBJ2-5 and V is TRBV25-1; 14 bases are a match to TRBD2. The V segment lost 6 bases and the J segment 5 bases; nucleotides outside the gene matches: 11. The CDR3 consists of 17 residues. Per germline, CDR1 MGHDK and CDR2 SYGVNS. The CDR3 DNA follows: TGTGCCAGCAGCTGGGGACTAGCGGGAGATGTAGAGGAGACCCAGTACTTC. As protein: CASSWGLAGDVEETQYF.